The 21 T cell receptor beta chains presented below share a single source sample, sequenced in a study of OX40 agonist ivuxolimab in advanced cancers. The assay was immunoSEQ multiplex PCR, and TCRdb's table has in-frame clones only and misses some. The sample lists almost 70,000 clones; over 60% were seen once. This specimen consisted of CD4+ or CD8+ T cells sorted from blood, obtained in a trial of the OX40 agonist ivuxolimab. The source is an adult with an advanced solid tumor such as melanoma, head and neck, liver or kidney cancer.

In DNA, the CDR3 is TGTGCCAGCAGTCGACTAGCGGGAATAAAAAACATTCAGTACTTC. Residues: CASSRLAGIKNIQYF. The rearrangement uses TRBV5-6 and TRBJ2-4; 11 nucleotides line up with TRBD2. There are 15 residues in the CDR3. Looked up from germline, CDR1 is SGHDT and CDR2 is YYEEEE. V dropped 5 bases and J dropped 4; count of bases not matched to a gene: 5.

This clone was picked up a small number of times. The gene calls are TRBV7-9 and TRBJ2-7, with 8 bases fitting TRBD1. The CDR3 is 15 amino acids. Germline CDR1 is SEHNR and CDR2 is FQNEAQ (reference sequence). V was pared by 8 bases and J by 5 bases, with 14 bases of the junction left unmatched. The CDR3 coding sequence is TGTGCCAGCTCAAAGGCCCGACAGGGGAACGACGAGCAGTACTTC. This sequence encodes CASSKARQGNDEQYF.

In this sample, this clone turned up once. The rearrangement joins TRBV2 to TRBJ2-7; 9 bases are shared with TRBD1. Germline-derived CDR1 and CDR2 are SNHLY and FYNNEI. This CDR3 region has 14 residues. Trimming at V came to 7 bases and at J to 5 bases, leaving 9 bases not matched to a gene. In nucleotides, the CDR3 is TGTGCCAGCACACGCACAGGGGGCTTCAACGAGCAGTACTTC. It is translated as CASTRTGGFNEQYF.

The V call is TRBV6-1, the J call TRBJ2-5, with a tentative D call TRBD1 (6 bases). The CDR3 has 15 residues. V gave up 1 base and J gave up 2 bases, with 11 bases separating them. In germline, CDR1 is MNHNS, CDR2 SASEGT. CDR3 coding DNA: TGTGCCAGCAGTGAAGGATGGGGGCTGCAAGAGACCCAGTACTTC. Protein sequence: CASSEGWGLQETQYF.

The chain couples TRBV9 to TRBJ2-3, with TRBD2 identical over 9 bases. The CDR3 runs to 15 residues. With V trimmed by 5 bases and J by 2 bases, 6 bases remained unmatched. Per germline, CDR1 SGDLS and CDR2 YYNGEE. The CDR3 nucleotides are TGTGCCAGCAGTTTAGCGGGGGAAATCACAGATACGCAGTATTTT. Amino acids: CASSLAGEITDTQYF.

A few counts support this clone. V is TRBV28 and J is TRBJ2-7, with 7 bases matching TRBD1. The CDR3 length is 14 residues. CDR1 MDHEN and CDR2 SYDVKM come from the germline V gene. The J segment lost 6 bases and the V segment lost 6 bases, leaving 11 bases of the junction unmatched. The CDR3: CASRPPGQTREQYF. The CDR3 coding sequence is TGTGCCAGCAGGCCTCCGGGACAGACCCGCGAGCAGTACTTC.

A single count supports this clone. The rearrangement joins TRBV2 to TRBJ2-7; 7 bases align to TRBD1. The CDR3 loop spans 14 amino acids. Trimming took 4 bases from V and 4 from J; bases not matched to a gene: 7. The germline V gene has CDR1 SNHLY and CDR2 FYNNEI. The CDR3 DNA follows: TGTGCCAGCAGTGCCGAAGGGGGCCGGTACGAGCAGTACTTC. This codes for CASSAEGGRYEQYF.

In its sample, this clone was seen a few times. V usage is TRBV2 and J usage is TRBJ2-7; possibly TRBD1 for D (7 bases). Trimming stripped 5 bases from V and 3 bases from J, with 14 bases between. The CDR3 loop spans 14 amino acids. Germline CDR1 is SNHLY and CDR2 is FYNNEI. CDR3 DNA sequence: TGTGCCAGCAGTATCAACAGGGGAGGCTACGAGCAGTACTTC. Its protein is CASSINRGGYEQYF.

V and J are TRBV4-2 and TRBJ2-5; D is perhaps TRBD2 (6 bases). The ends were cut back, 1 base at V and 4 bases at J, with 16 bases in the middle. Germline lookup yields CDR1 LGHNA and CDR2 YNFKEQ. This CDR3 has 16 residues. The chain's CDR3 is CASSQVSAGTGETQYF. The CDR3 bases are TGTGCCAGCAGCCAAGTTTCGGCGGGAACCGGAGAGACCCAGTACTTC.

This rearrangement joins TRBV11-2 to TRBJ2-1; 8 nucleotides agree with TRBD2. This CDR3 is built from 16 residues. The V gene end was trimmed by 4 bases and the J gene end by 6 bases; junction bases not matched to a gene: 11. CDR1 and CDR2 from the germline V gene are SGHAT and FQNNGV. CDR3 in DNA: TGTGCCAGCAGCTCCCGGGGGGGCAGGTCCCTCAATGAGCAGTTCTTC. Translated, it gives CASSSRGGRSLNEQFF.

J is TRBJ2-1 and V is TRBV29-1; D gene ambiguous. V was shortened by 7 bases and J by 6 bases, with 16 bases between the two germline ends. Germline V lookup: CDR1 SQVTM, CDR2 ANQGSEA. The length of the CDR3 is 13 residues. This CDR3 reads CSAPFGKGNEQFF. The CDR3 DNA follows: TGCAGCGCCCCTTTTGGCAAGGGCAATGAGCAGTTCTTC.

V gene TRBV2 combines with J gene TRBJ2-7; the match to TRBD2 covers 11 bases. With V trimmed by 10 bases and J by 5 bases, 10 bases remained unmatched. Germline V gene data show CDR1 as SNHLY and CDR2 as FYNNEI. The CDR3 runs to 14 residues. The DNA of the CDR3 is TGTGCCACGAGATCTAGCGGGAGGAATCACGAGCAGTACTTC. Its protein product is CATRSSGRNHEQYF.

This chain uses TRBV11-2 with TRBJ1-6; 9 nucleotides agree with TRBD1. J lost 7 bases, V lost 7 bases, and 5 bases had no gene match. Germline V gene sequence: CDR1 SGHAT, CDR2 FQNNGV. The CDR3 length is 14 residues. The CDR3 sequence: CASKVTGGNSPLHF. For the CDR3, the DNA is TGTGCCAGCAAAGTGACAGGGGGGAATTCACCCCTCCACTTT.

The V call is TRBV2, the J call TRBJ2-3, with D perhaps TRBD2 (7 bases). CDR3 length: 12 amino acids. V was clipped by 8 bases and J by 5 bases, with 11 bases between them. The germline gives CDR1 SNHLY, CDR2 FYNNEI. CDR3 sequence (DNA): TGTGCCAGCGGGGGGGCGATAGATACGCAGTATTTT. This codes for CASGGAIDTQYF.

This clone was recorded once. This chain joins TRBV5-1 and TRBJ2-7, with D unclear. The CDR3 totals 14 residues. Germline CDR1 is SGHRS and CDR2 is YFSETQ. The V and J ends lost 5 bases and 0 bases respectively, with 12 bases between them. Here the CDR3 reads CASSFSMGSYEQYF. The CDR3 DNA reads TGCGCCAGCAGTTTCTCCATGGGCTCCTACGAGCAGTACTTC.

The chain has TRBV30 and TRBJ2-7, with D unresolved. CDR1 is GTSNPN and CDR2 is SVGIG in the germline V gene (reference sequence). CDR3 length equals 12 residues. The germline V and J ends were trimmed by 5 bases and 0 bases, with 8 bases remaining between them. The chain's CDR3 is CAWETSSYEQYF. DNA for the CDR3: TGTGCCTGGGAAACAAGCTCCTACGAGCAGTACTTC.

CDR3: CASSLIGGGPTDTQYF. CDR3 sequence (DNA): TGTGCCAGCAGTTTAATAGGGGGGGGCCCCACAGATACGCAGTATTTT. The chain couples TRBV28 to TRBJ2-3; tentatively, D is TRBD2 (7 bases). The V end lost 2 bases, the J end lost 2 bases, and 14 bases lay between the germline ends. Germline V lookup: CDR1 MDHEN, CDR2 SYDVKM. This CDR3 is 16 amino acids long.

The chain is built from TRBV5-1 and TRBJ2-2; TRBD1 aligns across 8 bases. Germline V lookup: CDR1 SGHRS, CDR2 YFSETQ. V lost 2 bases, J lost 6 bases, and 3 bases stayed unmatched. The CDR3 contains 14 residues. The chain's CDR3 is CASSLETGAGELFF. CDR3 DNA: TGCGCCAGCAGCTTAGAGACAGGGGCCGGGGAGCTGTTTTTT.

V usage is TRBV21-1 and J usage is TRBJ2-3; the D call TRBD1 from the table was never checked on the DNA. TRBV21-1 constitutes a pseudogene. The CDR3 contains 13 residues. The CDR3 DNA reads TGTGCCAGCAGCAAAGGAGTTGGGACAACGCAGTATTTT. It yields the protein CASSKGVGTTQYF.

V and J are TRBV7-2 and TRBJ2-3, with 7 bases lining up with TRBD2. The CDR3 consists of 16 residues. V shed 4 bases and J 3 bases; nucleotides not matched to a gene: 10. Germline lookup yields CDR1 SGHTA and CDR2 FQGNSA. The CDR3: CASSYGGSLWTDTQYF. For the CDR3, the DNA is TGTGCCAGCAGCTATGGCGGGAGCCTATGGACAGATACGCAGTATTTT.

The CDR3 loop is CASSLGTERDTQYF. DNA for the CDR3: TGTGCCAGCAGTTTGGGGACAGAGCGAGATACGCAGTATTTT. The chain links TRBV7-3 to TRBJ2-3; 7 nucleotides line up with TRBD1. Germline-derived CDR1 and CDR2 are SGHTA and FQGTGA. This CDR3 is 14 amino acids long. V shed 6 bases and J 5 bases; nucleotides not matched to a gene: 8.